The sample holds a few counts of the clone carrying this T cell receptor (beta chain). Its antigen remains unidentified. TCRdb itself ran the 5' RACE reads through MiXCR, one entry per CDR3 protein. The sample consists of around 540,000 distinct CDR3 sequences, approximately 11% of them appearing once. The CDR3 is made up of 12 amino acids. The V end was cut by 1 base, the J end by 10 bases, with 9 bases between. Germline assignment: CDR1 SGHDT and CDR2 YYEEEE. This entry belongs to a study of CD8 T cells in ankylosing spondylitis. The study, taken as a whole, reports: Characteristic of ankylosing spondylitis blood, it appeared, was a TCR beta motif comprising about eight highly homologous variants. Before this, some motif variants had been reported in reactive arthritis synovial fluid and blood.

This TCR was recovered from a male donor with ankylosing spondylitis. Sequenced input: blood, either unsorted or a sorted T cell fraction (not recorded which). The rearrangement uses TRBV5-6 and TRBJ2-1; D remains unclear. The CDR3 protein is CASSLNRFEQFF. The CDR3 nucleotides read TGTGCCAGCAGCTTGAACAGATTCGAGCAGTTCTTC.